This TCR beta chain is drawn from a study of vaccination and CD4 T cells after COVID-19. Study summary: At a median around 72 days (range 14 to 241) after dose two, post-vaccine samples were obtained. Study observations and caveats: Analysis covered relatively few convalescent patients and lacked any early post-infection timepoints.

The treatment denotes: roughly 11-day PBMC culture with coronavirus spike peptide pools or control peptides (ViraFEST assay). Sequenced with the Oncomine TCR Beta short-read assay was DNA taken from cultured CD4+ T cells. MiXCR was run by TCRdb on the PCR reads, yielding one entry per CDR3 protein. Among about 17,000 distinct CDR3 sequences listed, approximately 36% were seen once. Germline lookup yields CDR1 SGHTA and CDR2 FQGTGA. The CDR3 extends over 18 amino acids. A remark on this clonotype: As yet, its antigen is unknown. A junction end diverges from the germline sequence, so it may reflect a read error.

This clonotype was obtained from a human donor who had recovered from COVID-19. The chain joins TRBV7-3 to TRBJ2-2; TRBD1 agrees at 7 bases. Sequenced sample: CD4+ T cells from blood, cultured in vitro. The CDR3 sequence: CASSQDRRQGGNTGELFF. The CDR3 DNA reads as TGCGCCAGCAGCCAAGATCGAAGACAGGGCGGGAACACCGGGGAGCTGTTTTTT. Looking up the rest from reference TRBV7-3 and TRBJ2-2 gives the full variable domain: GAGVSQTPSNKVTEKGKYVELRCDPISGHTALYWYRQSLGQGPEFLIYFQGTGAADDSGLPNDRFFAVRPEGSVSTLKIQRTERGDSAVYLCASSQDRRQGGNTGELFFGEGSRLTVL.